Shown below are 5 T cell receptor beta chains from a single sample sequenced in a study of blood T cell repertoires in COVID-19. The protocol was immunoSEQ multiplex PCR, while the TCRdb copy is restricted to in-frame clones and leaves out a portion. Among roughly 140,000 clones listed, almost 90% were seen once. The specimen sequenced was peripheral blood. The receptors stem from a man in his fifties or sixties with active or convalescent COVID-19.

This clone was seen only a few times. Other DNA sequences in the same sample also yield this CDR3. The chain carries TRBV29-1 and TRBJ1-2; the match to TRBD1 covers 10 bases. Germline loops: CDR1 SQVTM, CDR2 ANQGSEA. CDR3 length: 14 residues. The V and J ends lost 3 bases and 5 bases, in that order; junction bases with no gene match: 6. Here the CDR3 reads CSVDSGQGYYGYTF. The CDR3 nucleotides read TGCAGCGTTGACTCGGGACAGGGGTATTATGGCTACACCTTC.

The chain carries TRBV5-6 and TRBJ1-2, with TRBD1 matching 7 bases. This CDR3 has 14 amino acids. CDR1 SGHDT and CDR2 YYEEEE come from the germline V gene. V shed 5 bases, J shed 8 bases, and the junction held 12 bases outside the gene matches. The CDR3 coding sequence is TGTGCCAGCAGGCTACTAACAGGGGCGTGGGGCTACACCTTC. Amino acid sequence: CASRLLTGAWGYTF. Supplemented by reference TRBV5-6 and TRBJ1-2, the full variable domain reads DAGVTQSPTHLIKTRGQQVTLRCSPKSGHDTVSWYQQALGQGPQFIFQYYEEEERQRGNFPDRFSGHQFPNYSSELNVNALLLGDSALYLCASRLLTGAWGYTFGSGTRLTVV.

V usage is TRBV25-1 and J usage is TRBJ2-7; 7 nucleotides align to TRBD1. The CDR3 sequence is 15 residues long. The V segment lost 6 bases and the J segment 4 bases; nucleotides outside the gene matches: 12. Germline-derived CDR1 and CDR2 are MGHDK and SYGVNS. Here the CDR3 reads CASSPKQTGRYEQYF. In nucleotides, the CDR3 is TGTGCCAGCAGCCCTAAACAGACAGGGCGATACGAGCAGTACTTC.

The chain uses TRBV7-2 and TRBJ1-4; no firm D call. The CDR3 is 17 amino acids. V was trimmed by 2 bases and J by 1 base, leaving 14 bases between them. Germline-derived CDR1 and CDR2 are SGHTA and FQGNSA. The CDR3 bases are TGTGCCAGCAGCTTACTACGGGGTCGAGGAACTAATGAAAAACTGTTTTTT. This translates into CASSLLRGRGTNEKLFF.

The chain is built from TRBV19 and TRBJ2-7, with D perhaps matching TRBD1 (5 bases). Germline V lookup: CDR1 LNHDA, CDR2 SQIVND (reference sequence). The CDR3 spans 14 residues. The V gene lost 5 bases and the J gene lost 0 bases, with 11 bases spanning the gap. The CDR3: CASSPQGNSYEQYF. CDR3 coding DNA: TGTGCCAGTAGTCCCCAGGGAAACTCCTACGAGCAGTACTTC.